Listed here are 13 T cell receptor beta chains from one sample, sequenced in a study of identical twins. Each CDR3 protein gets one entry after TCRdb re-called the 5' RACE reads with MiXCR. The sample lists roughly 200,000 distinct CDR3 sequences; about a sixth were seen once. This sample was also put to use in a study of T cells expressing NK-cell markers.

Sequenced: CD8+ T cells sorted from blood. These receptors originate from a woman aged 18 to 35 in good health.

This clonotype was counted a few times. This chain joins TRBV12-3 or TRBV12-4 and TRBJ1-4; D not resolved. V shed 2 bases and J shed 6 bases, with 7 bases lying between them. There are 13 residues in the CDR3. The CDR3 protein is CASSLIGDEKLFF. The CDR3 DNA follows: TGTGCCAGCAGTTTAATCGGAGATGAAAAACTGTTTTTT.

This chain links TRBV7-9 with TRBJ1-5; D is undetermined. The CDR3 is 14 amino acids. V was pared by 5 bases and J by 5 bases, with 13 bases between. Germline assignment: CDR1 SEHNR and CDR2 FQNEAQ (reference sequence). The CDR3 region is CASSDLFGDQPQHF. The CDR3 DNA reads as TGTGCCAGCAGCGACTTATTTGGGGATCAGCCCCAGCATTTT.

The chain employs TRBV20-1 and TRBJ1-5; no firm D call. CDR1 is DFQATT and CDR2 is SNEGSKA in the germline V gene (reference sequence). V was clipped by 1 base and J by 5 bases, with 9 bases between them. This CDR3 is built from 13 residues. CDR3 coding DNA: TGCAGTGCTAGAGGCCCCGGGGATCAGCCCCAGCATTTT. This translates into CSARGPGDQPQHF.

This chain's CDR3 is CASSFDDEQYF. The CDR3 region has the DNA TGTGCCAGCAGTTTTGATGACGAGCAGTACTTC. This chain joins TRBV12-3 or TRBV12-4 and TRBJ2-7; D remains unclear. Trimming shortened V by 3 bases and J by 5 bases, and 5 bases separated the two germline ends. This CDR3 has 11 amino acids.

This clonotype was counted a few times. V and J are TRBV12-3 or TRBV12-4 and TRBJ2-2, with a possible D match to TRBD1 (6 bases). V gave up 5 bases and J gave up 5 bases, with 6 bases separating them. The CDR3 loop spans 12 amino acids. The CDR3 DNA is TGTGCCAGCAGTACAGGGACCGGGGAGCTGTTTTTT. It specifies CASSTGTGELFF.

The rearrangement links TRBV27 to TRBJ2-5, with D tentatively TRBD1 or TRBD2 (5 bases each). CDR3 length: 15 residues. V lost 2 bases and J 2 bases, leaving 12 bases between the germline ends. Germline V gene data show CDR1 as MNHEY and CDR2 as SMNVEV (reference sequence). Written as DNA, the CDR3 is TGTGCCAGCAGTTTACTGGGGGTCAGGCAAGAGACCCAGTACTTC. It encodes CASSLLGVRQETQYF.

This clonotype was recorded at least ten times. V is TRBV6-6 and J is TRBJ1-2; D ambiguous. This CDR3 contains 11 residues. Germline V gives CDR1 MNHNY, CDR2 SVGAGI (reference sequence). Between the trimmed V and J ends, which lost 10 bases and 6 bases, there was a span of 12 bases. The CDR3 here is CAIQKGDGYTF. As DNA, the CDR3 is TGTGCCATCCAGAAGGGCGATGGCTACACCTTC.

This clonotype was counted between two and nine times. The chain combines TRBV3-1 with TRBJ2-1; D is perhaps TRBD1 or TRBD2 (5 bases each). V lost 3 bases and J lost 15, with 18 bases in between. This CDR3 comprises 13 residues. Germline V gives CDR1 LGHDT, CDR2 YNNKEL (reference sequence). CDR3 sequence reads: CASSHIGDGGRFF. The CDR3 DNA reads TGTGCCAGCAGCCATATTGGGGACGGAGGTCGGTTCTTC.

V usage is TRBV2 and J usage is TRBJ1-5; D is unclear. Trimming took off 6 bases at V and 7 bases at J, with 22 bases between the two ends. Looked up from germline, CDR1 is SNHLY and CDR2 is FYNNEI. The CDR3 is 16 residues long. This chain's CDR3 is CASSLLKVGVYQPQHF. CDR3 coding DNA: TGTGCCAGCAGCCTTTTAAAGGTCGGGGTCTACCAGCCCCAGCATTTT.

This clonotype came up many times. This chain links TRBV10-3 with TRBJ2-7, with 7 bases that match TRBD1. CDR3 length equals 15 residues. J lost 4 bases, V lost 5 bases, and 11 bases had no gene match. Germline CDR1 is ENHRY and CDR2 is SYGVKD. In DNA, the CDR3 is TGTGCCATCAGTTACAGGGGCCTTGATATGTACGAGCAGTACTTC. Translation gives CAISYRGLDMYEQYF.

This clonotype has only a few counts. The chain is built from TRBV3-1 and TRBJ2-7; TRBD2 aligns across 10 bases. The V gene end was trimmed by 0 bases and the J gene end by 3 bases; junction bases not matched to a gene: 2. The germline V gene has CDR1 LGHDT and CDR2 YNNKEL (reference sequence). The CDR3 is made up of 15 amino acids. The CDR3 loop is CASSQETSGLYEQYF. The DNA for the CDR3 is TGTGCCAGCAGCCAAGAGACTAGCGGGCTCTACGAGCAGTACTTC.

V gene TRBV3-1 combines with J gene TRBJ2-1, with D hard to call. V lost 4 bases and J lost 5, with 6 bases in between. The germline CDR1 and CDR2 sequences are LGHDT and YNNKEL (reference sequence). The CDR3 has 12 amino acids. The CDR3: CASSLLHNEQFF. CDR3 bases: TGTGCCAGCAGCCTACTGCACAATGAGCAGTTCTTC.

This clonotype was observed a few times. The chain joins TRBV4-3 to TRBJ2-1; D call uncertain. The CDR3 sequence is 14 residues long. V was clipped by 1 base and J by 10 bases, with 14 bases between them. The V gene's germline CDR1 is LGHNA and CDR2 YSLEER. The DNA for the CDR3 is TGCGCCAGCAGCCAAGGGTTTGGACGGGCGGAGCAGTTCTTC. Amino acid sequence: CASSQGFGRAEQFF.